These T cell receptor beta chains were read from a single sample in a study of blood T cell repertoires in COVID-19. TCRdb's table, derived via immunoSEQ multiplex PCR, lists solely in-frame clones and lacks some. This sample yields under 200,000 clones, of which around four fifths are seen a single time; under 3% belongs to the top ten. What was sequenced was peripheral blood. Receptors were obtained from an older woman with acute or convalescent COVID-19. The CDR3 runs from the conserved cysteine through the conserved F or W. Each record gives: V gene, clone size, J gene, D gene, CDR3 protein, CDR3 DNA. The D gene is left open where the match is weak. Rows may omit the clone size; those that give it use once, few, many or a size class.

TRBV6-1	.	TRBJ1-2	.	CASSERGGYGYTF	TGTGCCAGCAGTGAAAGGGGTGGCTATGGCTACACCTTC
TRBV6-5	.	TRBJ1-5	TRBD1	CASSYTGTGEGPQHF	TGTGCCAGCAGTTATACCGGGACAGGGGAGGGCCCCCAGCATTTT
TRBV7-2	.	TRBJ2-3	.	CASSFVRVDTQYF	TGTGCCAGCAGCTTTGTCCGCGTAGATACGCAGTATTTT
TRBV12-3/TRBV12-4	.	TRBJ2-2	.	CASSSRQTGELFF	TGTGCCAGCAGTTCCAGACAGACCGGGGAGCTGTTTTTT
TRBV6-5	.	TRBJ1-2	.	CASHQVNYGYTF	TGTGCCAGCCATCAGGTTAACTATGGCTACACCTTC
TRBV7-9	.	TRBJ1-1	.	CASSLGLTEAFF	TGTGCCAGCAGCTTAGGACTCACTGAAGCTTTCTTT
TRBV7-8	.	TRBJ1-3	.	CASSLLRDSRSGNTIYF	TGTGCCAGCAGCTTGCTCCGGGACTCGAGATCTGGAAACACCATATATTTT
TRBV3-1/TRBV3-2	.	TRBJ2-4	TRBD2	CARTAGGPVRVQNIQYF	TGTGCCAGAACAGCGGGGGGGCCTGTAAGGGTTCAAAACATTCAGTACTTC
TRBV7-2	few	TRBJ2-2	.	CASSLGRTGELFF	TGTGCCAGCAGCTTGGGGCGGACCGGGGAGCTGTTTTTT
TRBV7-3	few	TRBJ1-6	.	CASSLIPGSGSPLHF	TGTGCCAGCAGCTTAATTCCGGGGAGCGGGTCACCCCTCCACTTT